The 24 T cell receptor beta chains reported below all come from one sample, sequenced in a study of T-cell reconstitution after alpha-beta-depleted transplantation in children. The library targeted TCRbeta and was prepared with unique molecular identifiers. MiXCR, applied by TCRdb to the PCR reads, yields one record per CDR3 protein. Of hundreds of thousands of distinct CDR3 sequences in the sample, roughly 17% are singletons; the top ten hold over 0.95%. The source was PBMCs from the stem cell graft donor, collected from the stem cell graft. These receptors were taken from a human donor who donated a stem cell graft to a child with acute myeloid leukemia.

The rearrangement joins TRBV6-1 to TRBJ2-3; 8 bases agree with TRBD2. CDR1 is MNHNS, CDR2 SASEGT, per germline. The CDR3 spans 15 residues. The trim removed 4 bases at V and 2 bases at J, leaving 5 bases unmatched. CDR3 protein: CASSAAGVLTDTQYF. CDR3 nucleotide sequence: TGTGCCAGCAGTGCAGCGGGGGTCCTCACAGATACGCAGTATTTT.

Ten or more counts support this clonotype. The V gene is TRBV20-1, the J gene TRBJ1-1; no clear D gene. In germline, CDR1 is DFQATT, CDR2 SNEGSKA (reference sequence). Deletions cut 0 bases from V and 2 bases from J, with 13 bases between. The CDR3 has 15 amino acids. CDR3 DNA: TGCAGTGCTAGAGATCTCCGGGCGGGTAACACTGAAGCTTTCTTT. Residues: CSARDLRAGNTEAFF.

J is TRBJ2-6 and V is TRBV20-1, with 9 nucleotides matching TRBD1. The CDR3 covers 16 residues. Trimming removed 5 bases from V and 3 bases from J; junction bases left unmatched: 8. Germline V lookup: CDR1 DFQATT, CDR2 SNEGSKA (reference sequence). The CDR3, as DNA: TGCAGTGCTTACAGGGGGCTAGTGAGTGGGGCCAACGTCCTGACTTTC. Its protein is CSAYRGLVSGANVLTF.

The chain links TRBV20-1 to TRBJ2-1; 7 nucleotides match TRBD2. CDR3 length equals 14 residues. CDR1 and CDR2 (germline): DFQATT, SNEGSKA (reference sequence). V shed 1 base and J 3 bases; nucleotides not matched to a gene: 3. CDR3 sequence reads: CSARARTSYNEQFF. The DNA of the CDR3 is TGCAGTGCTAGAGCCCGGACTAGCTACAATGAGCAGTTCTTC.

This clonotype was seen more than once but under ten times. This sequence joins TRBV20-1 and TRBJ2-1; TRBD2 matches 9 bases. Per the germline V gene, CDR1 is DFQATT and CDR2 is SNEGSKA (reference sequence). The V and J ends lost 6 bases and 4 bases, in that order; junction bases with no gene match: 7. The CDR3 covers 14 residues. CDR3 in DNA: TGCAGTGCGCGACTAGCGGAGAAGTACAATGAGCAGTTCTTC. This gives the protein CSARLAEKYNEQFF.

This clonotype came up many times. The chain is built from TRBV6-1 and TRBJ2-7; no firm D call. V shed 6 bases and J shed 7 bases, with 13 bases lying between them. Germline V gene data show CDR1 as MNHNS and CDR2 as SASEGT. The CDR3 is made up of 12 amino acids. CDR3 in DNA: TGTGCCAGCAGCCCCGACACGCGGGAGCAGTACTTC. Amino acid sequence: CASSPDTREQYF.

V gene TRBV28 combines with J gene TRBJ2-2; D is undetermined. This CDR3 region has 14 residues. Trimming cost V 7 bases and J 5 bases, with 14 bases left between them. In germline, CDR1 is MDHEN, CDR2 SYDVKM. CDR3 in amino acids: CASILTAGTGELFF. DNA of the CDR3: TGTGCCAGCATCCTTACTGCTGGGACCGGGGAGCTGTTTTTT.

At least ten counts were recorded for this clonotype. CDR3 DNA: TGTGCCAGCAGCCGGACTAGCAGGGATACGCAGTATTTT. Translation gives CASSRTSRDTQYF. The chain has TRBV6-1 and TRBJ2-3, with TRBD2 matching 8 bases. This CDR3 region has 13 residues. Germline V gene lookup returns CDR1 MNHNS and CDR2 SASEGT. J was trimmed by 6 bases and V by 6 bases; bases with no gene match: 5.

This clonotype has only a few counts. This CDR3 is CASSLGAGGFVAEAFF. The CDR3 coding sequence is TGTGCCAGCAGCTTGGGGGCAGGGGGGTTCGTCGCTGAAGCTTTCTTT. This sequence joins TRBV5-6 and TRBJ1-1; TRBD1 matches 7 bases. The V and J ends lost 0 bases and 6 bases, in that order; junction bases with no gene match: 11. In germline, CDR1 is SGHDT, CDR2 YYEEEE. The CDR3 runs 16 residues.

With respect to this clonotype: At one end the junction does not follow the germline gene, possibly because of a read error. The CDR3 DNA reads as TGCAGTGTATCGGGGAACACTAAAGCTTTCTTT. This encodes CSVSGNTKAFF. This sequence joins TRBV20-1 and TRBJ1-1; no reliable D call. The V gene's germline CDR1 is DFQATT and CDR2 SNEGSKA (reference sequence). The CDR3 is 11 amino acids.

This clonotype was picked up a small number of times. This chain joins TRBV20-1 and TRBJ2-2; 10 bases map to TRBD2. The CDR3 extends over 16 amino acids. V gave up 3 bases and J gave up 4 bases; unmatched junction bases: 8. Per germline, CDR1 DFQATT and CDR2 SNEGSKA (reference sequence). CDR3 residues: CSASSSGGPGTGELFF. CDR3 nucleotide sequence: TGCAGTGCTAGTAGTAGCGGGGGGCCAGGCACCGGGGAGCTGTTTTTT.

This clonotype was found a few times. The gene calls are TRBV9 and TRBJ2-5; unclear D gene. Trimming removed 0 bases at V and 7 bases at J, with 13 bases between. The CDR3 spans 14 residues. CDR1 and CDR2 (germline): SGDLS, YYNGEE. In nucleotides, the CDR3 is TGTGCCAGCAGCGTAGCTGAAAGGGAAGGGACCCAGTACTTC. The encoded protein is CASSVAEREGTQYF. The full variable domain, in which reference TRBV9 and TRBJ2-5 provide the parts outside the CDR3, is DSGVTQTPKHLITATGQRVTLRCSPRSGDLSVYWYQQSLDQGLQFLIQYYNGEERAKGNILERFSAQQFPDLHSELNLSSLELGDSALYFCASSVAEREGTQYFGPGTRLLVL.

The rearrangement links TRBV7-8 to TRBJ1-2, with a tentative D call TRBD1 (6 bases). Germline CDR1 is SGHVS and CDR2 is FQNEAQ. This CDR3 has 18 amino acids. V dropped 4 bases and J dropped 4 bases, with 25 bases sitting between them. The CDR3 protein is CASSYSGLPRTDSYGYTF. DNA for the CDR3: TGTGCCAGCAGCTACTCTGGGCTCCCCCGGACAGACTCCTATGGCTACACCTTC.

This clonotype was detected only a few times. CDR3 loop: CASSGSGGALDTQYF. In DNA, the CDR3 is TGTGCCAGCAGCGGAAGCGGGGGGGCATTAGATACGCAGTATTTT. The V gene is TRBV2, the J gene TRBJ2-3, with 10 bases matching TRBD2. The CDR3 loop spans 15 amino acids. Unmatched junction bases numbered 8, after V lost 6 bases and J lost 5 bases. Looked up from germline, CDR1 is SNHLY and CDR2 is FYNNEI.

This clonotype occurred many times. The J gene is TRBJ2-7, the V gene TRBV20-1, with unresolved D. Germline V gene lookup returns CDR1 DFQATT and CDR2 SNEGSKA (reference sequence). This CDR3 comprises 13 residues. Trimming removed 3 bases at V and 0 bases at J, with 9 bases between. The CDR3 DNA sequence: TGCAGTGCTAGTCAGGCCGTCTCCTACGAGCAGTACTTC. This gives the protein CSASQAVSYEQYF.

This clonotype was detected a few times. The CDR3 spells CSASPMNPSLETQYF. In DNA form, the CDR3 reads TGCAGTGCTAGTCCCATGAACCCAAGCTTGGAGACCCAGTACTTC. J is TRBJ2-5 and V is TRBV20-1; no reliable D call. This CDR3 region has 15 residues. V was pared by 3 bases and J by 5 bases, with 19 bases between. CDR1 and CDR2 (germline): DFQATT, SNEGSKA (reference sequence).

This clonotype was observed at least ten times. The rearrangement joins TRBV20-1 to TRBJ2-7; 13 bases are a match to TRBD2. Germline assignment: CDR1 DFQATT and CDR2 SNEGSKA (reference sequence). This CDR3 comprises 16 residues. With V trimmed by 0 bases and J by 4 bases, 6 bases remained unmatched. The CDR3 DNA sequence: TGCAGTGCTAGAGATAGGGGGACTAGCGGGATTTACGAGCAGTACGTC. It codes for CSARDRGTSGIYEQYV.

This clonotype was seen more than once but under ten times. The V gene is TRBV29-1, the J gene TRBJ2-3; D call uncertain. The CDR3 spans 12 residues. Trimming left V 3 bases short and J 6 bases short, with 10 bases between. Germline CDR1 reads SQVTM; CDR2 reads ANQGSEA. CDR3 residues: CSVEVLMDTQYF. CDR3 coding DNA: TGCAGCGTTGAGGTACTAATGGATACGCAGTATTTT.

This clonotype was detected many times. The CDR3 sequence: CASTLRGTEAFF. The CDR3, as DNA: TGTGCCAGCACCCTTCGAGGCACTGAAGCTTTCTTT. The V gene is TRBV12-3 or TRBV12-4, the J gene TRBJ1-1, with D hard to call. The CDR3 spans 12 residues. Trimming took 7 bases from V and 4 from J, leaving 10 bases between them.

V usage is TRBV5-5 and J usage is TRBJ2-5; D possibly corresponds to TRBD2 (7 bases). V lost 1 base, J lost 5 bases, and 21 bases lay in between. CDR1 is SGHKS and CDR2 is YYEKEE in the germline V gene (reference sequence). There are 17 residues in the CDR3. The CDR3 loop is CASSLFGEGDATETQYF. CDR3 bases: TGTGCCAGCAGCTTGTTCGGGGAGGGGGATGCAACGGAGACCCAGTACTTC.

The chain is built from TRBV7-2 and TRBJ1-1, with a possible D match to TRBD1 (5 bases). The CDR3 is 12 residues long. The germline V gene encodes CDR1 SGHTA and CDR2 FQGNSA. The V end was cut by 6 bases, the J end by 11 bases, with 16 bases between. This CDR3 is CASRTPGGEAFF. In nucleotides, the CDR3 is TGTGCCAGCAGAACTCCGGGGGGGGAGGCTTTCTTT.

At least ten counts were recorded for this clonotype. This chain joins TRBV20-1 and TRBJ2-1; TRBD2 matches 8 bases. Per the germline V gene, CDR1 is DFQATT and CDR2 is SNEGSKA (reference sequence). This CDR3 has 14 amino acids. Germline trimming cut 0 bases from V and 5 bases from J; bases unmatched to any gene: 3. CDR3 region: CSARDVRGDNEQFF. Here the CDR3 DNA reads TGCAGTGCTAGAGATGTGCGGGGGGACAATGAGCAGTTCTTC.

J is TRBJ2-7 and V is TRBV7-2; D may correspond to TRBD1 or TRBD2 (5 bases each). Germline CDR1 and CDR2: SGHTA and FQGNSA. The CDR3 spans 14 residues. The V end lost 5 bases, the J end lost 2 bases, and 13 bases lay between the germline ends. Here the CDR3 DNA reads TGTGCCAGCAGCCTGAGGGACCCGGCCTACGAGCAGTACTTC. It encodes CASSLRDPAYEQYF.

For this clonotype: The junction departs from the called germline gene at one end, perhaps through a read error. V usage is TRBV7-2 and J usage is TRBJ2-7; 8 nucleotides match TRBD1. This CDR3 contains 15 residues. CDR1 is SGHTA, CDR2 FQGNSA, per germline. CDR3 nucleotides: TGTGCCAGCAGCTTGACAGGGGAACGCTCCTACGGGCAGTACTTC. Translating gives CASSLTGERSYGQYF.